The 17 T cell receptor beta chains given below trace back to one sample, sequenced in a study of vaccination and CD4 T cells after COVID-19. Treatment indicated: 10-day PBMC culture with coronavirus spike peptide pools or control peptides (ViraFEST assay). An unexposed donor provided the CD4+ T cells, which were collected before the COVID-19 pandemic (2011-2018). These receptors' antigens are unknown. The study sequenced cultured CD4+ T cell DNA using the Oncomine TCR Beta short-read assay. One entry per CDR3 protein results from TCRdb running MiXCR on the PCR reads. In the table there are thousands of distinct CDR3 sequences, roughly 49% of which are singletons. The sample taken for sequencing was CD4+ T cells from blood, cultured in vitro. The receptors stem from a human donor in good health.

The CDR3 loop reads CASSGTGVQPQHF. The CDR3 DNA is TGTGCCAGCAGTGGGACAGGGGTTCAGCCCCAGCATTTT. J is TRBJ1-5 and V is TRBV7-2; 10 bases agree with TRBD1. The V segment lost 6 bases and the J segment 6 bases; nucleotides outside the gene matches: 2. Germline CDR1 reads SGHTA; CDR2 reads FQGNSA. The CDR3 consists of 13 residues. The whole variable domain, filled in from reference TRBV7-2 and TRBJ1-5, reads GAGVSQSPSNKVTEKGKDVELRCDPISGHTALYWYRQSLGQGLEFLIYFQGNSAPDKSGLPSDRFSAERTGGSVSTLTIQRTQQEDSAVYLCASSGTGVQPQHFGDGTRLSIL.

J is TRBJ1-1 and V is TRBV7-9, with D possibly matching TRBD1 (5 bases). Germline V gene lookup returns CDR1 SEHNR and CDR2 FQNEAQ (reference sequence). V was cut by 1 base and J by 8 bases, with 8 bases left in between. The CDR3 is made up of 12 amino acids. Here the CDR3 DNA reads TGTGCCAGCAGCTTAGGCCAGGGAGAAGCTTTCTTT. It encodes CASSLGQGEAFF.

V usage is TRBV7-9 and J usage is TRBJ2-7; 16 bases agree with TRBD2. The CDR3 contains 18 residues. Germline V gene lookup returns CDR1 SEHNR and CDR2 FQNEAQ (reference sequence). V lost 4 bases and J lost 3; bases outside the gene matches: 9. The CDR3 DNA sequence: TGTGCCAGCAGCTCGGGACTAGCGGGAGGGCCGGGTGTCTACGAGCAGTACTTC. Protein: CASSSGLAGGPGVYEQYF.

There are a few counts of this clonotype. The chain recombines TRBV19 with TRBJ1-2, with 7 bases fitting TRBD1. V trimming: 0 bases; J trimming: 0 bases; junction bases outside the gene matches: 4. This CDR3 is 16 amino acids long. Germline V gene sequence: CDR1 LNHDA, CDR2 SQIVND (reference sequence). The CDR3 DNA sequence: TGTGCCAGTAGTATAGAACAGGGGATAGCTAACTATGGCTACACCTTC. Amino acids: CASSIEQGIANYGYTF.

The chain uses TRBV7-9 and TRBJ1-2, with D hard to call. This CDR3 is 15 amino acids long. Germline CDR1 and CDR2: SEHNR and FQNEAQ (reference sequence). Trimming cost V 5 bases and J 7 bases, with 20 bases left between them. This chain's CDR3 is CASSQSDLNALGYTF. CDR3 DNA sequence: TGTGCCAGCAGCCAATCGGACTTAAACGCGCTTGGCTACACCTTC.

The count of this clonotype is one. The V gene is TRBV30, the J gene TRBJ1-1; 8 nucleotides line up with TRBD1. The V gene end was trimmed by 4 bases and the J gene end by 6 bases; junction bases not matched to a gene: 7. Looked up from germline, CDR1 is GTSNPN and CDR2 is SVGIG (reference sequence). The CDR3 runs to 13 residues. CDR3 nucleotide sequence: TGTGCCTGGAATCCGGACAGGGATCCTGAAGCTTTCTTT. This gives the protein CAWNPDRDPEAFF.

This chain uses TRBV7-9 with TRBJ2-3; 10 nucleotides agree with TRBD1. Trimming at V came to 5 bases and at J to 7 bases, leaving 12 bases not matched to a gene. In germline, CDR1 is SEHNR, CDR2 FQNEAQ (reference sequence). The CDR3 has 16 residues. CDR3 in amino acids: CASSPEGTGAPHTQYF. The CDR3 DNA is TGTGCCAGCAGCCCAGAGGGGACAGGGGCACCCCATACGCAGTATTTT.

In DNA form, the CDR3 reads TGTGCCAGCAGAGGGGCAGGGAGGATACCCTCCTATGGCTACACCTTC. It encodes CASRGAGRIPSYGYTF. This chain joins TRBV27 and TRBJ1-2, with TRBD1 as a possible D gene (5 bases). The CDR3 is made up of 16 amino acids. V was clipped by 6 bases and J by 4 bases, with 21 bases between them. The germline V gene encodes CDR1 MNHEY and CDR2 SMNVEV (reference sequence).

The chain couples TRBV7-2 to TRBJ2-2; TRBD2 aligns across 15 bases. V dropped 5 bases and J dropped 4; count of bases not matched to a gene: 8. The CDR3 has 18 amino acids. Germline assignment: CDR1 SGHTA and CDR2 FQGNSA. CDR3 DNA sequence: TGTGCCAGCAGCAGCATGGGACTAGCGGGGGGCAGCACCGGGGAGCTGTTTTTT. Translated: CASSSMGLAGGSTGELFF.

The CDR3 sequence is CASSIDSPGRSSYEQYF. The CDR3 nucleotides read TGTGCCAGTAGTATAGATTCCCCGGGCCGATCCTCCTACGAGCAGTACTTC. This rearrangement joins TRBV19 to TRBJ2-7; D is ambiguous. Trimming removed 0 bases from V and 0 bases from J, with 15 bases in between. Per the germline V gene, CDR1 is LNHDA and CDR2 is SQIVND (reference sequence). This CDR3 is built from 17 residues.

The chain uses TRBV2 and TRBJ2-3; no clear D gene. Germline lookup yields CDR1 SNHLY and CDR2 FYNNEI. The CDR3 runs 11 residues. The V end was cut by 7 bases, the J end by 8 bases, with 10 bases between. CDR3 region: CASMPSGTQYF. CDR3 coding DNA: TGTGCCAGCATGCCCTCCGGTACGCAGTATTTT.

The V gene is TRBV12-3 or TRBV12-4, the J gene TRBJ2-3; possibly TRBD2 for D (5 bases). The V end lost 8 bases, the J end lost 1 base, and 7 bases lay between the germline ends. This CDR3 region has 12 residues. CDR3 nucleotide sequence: TGTGCCAGCTGGCGGGGCACAGATACGCAGTATTTT. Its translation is CASWRGTDTQYF.

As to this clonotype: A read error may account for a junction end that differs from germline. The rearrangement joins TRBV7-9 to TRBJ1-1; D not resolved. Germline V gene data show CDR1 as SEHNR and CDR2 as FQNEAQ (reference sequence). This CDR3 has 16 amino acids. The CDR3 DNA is TGTGCCAGCAGCTCCGGGAGGAGTCCCGGGAACTCTGAAGCTTTCTTT. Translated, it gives CASSSGRSPGNSEAFF.

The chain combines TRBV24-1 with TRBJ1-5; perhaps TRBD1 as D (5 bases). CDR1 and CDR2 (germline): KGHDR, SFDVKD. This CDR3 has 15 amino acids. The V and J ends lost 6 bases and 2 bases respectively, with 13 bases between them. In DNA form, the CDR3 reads TGTGCCACCAGTTCGGGGCTGGGAGGCAATCAGCCCCAGCATTTT. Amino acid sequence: CATSSGLGGNQPQHF.

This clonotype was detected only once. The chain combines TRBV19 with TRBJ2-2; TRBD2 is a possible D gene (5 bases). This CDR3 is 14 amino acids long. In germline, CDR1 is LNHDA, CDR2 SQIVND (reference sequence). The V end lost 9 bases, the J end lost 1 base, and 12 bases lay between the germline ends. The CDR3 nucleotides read TGTGCCAGCGCCGACTATTTGAACACCGGGGAGCTGTTTTTT. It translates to CASADYLNTGELFF. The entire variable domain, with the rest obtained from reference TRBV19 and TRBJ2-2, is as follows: DGGITQSPKYLFRKEGQNVTLSCEQNLNHDAMYWYRQDPGQGLRLIYYSQIVNDFQKGDIAEGYSVSREKKESFPLTVTSAQKNPTAFYLCASADYLNTGELFFGEGSRLTVL.

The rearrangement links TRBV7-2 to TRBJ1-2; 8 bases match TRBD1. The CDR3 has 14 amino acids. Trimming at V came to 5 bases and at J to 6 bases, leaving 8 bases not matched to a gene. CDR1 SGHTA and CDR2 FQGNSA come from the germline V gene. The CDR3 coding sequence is TGTGCCAGCAGCCGCCGACAGGGGTATAATGGCTACACCTTC. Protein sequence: CASSRRQGYNGYTF.

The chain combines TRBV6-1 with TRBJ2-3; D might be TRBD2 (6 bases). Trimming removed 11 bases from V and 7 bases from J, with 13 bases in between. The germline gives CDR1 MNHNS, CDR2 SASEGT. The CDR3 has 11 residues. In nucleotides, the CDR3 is TGTGCCGCGAATGGGGGGAATACGCAGTATTTT. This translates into CAANGGNTQYF.